Following are 14 T cell receptor beta chains from one sample sequenced in a study of control samples from healthy donors and cancer patients. Method: immunoSEQ multiplex PCR; TCRdb's copy keeps in-frame clones and lacks some. The sample has 250,000 to 300,000 clones, roughly 82% seen once. The sample taken for sequencing was PBMCs. These TCRs come from a woman between 55 and 75 years old with lung cancer.

The table lists this clone with a count of one. The chain is built from TRBV9 and TRBJ1-2, with 8 bases fitting TRBD1. CDR1 SGDLS and CDR2 YYNGEE come from the germline V gene. The CDR3 has 14 residues. The V gene end was trimmed by 2 bases and the J gene end by 7 bases; junction bases not matched to a gene: 7. Written as DNA, the CDR3 is TGTGCCAGCAGCGTGAGCCAGGGGGCTGGTGGCTACACCTTC. This codes for CASSVSQGAGGYTF.

This clone is a singleton in its sample. The J gene is TRBJ1-6, the V gene TRBV9, with no clear D. V was cut by 2 bases and J by 5 bases, with 8 bases left in between. In germline, CDR1 is SGDLS, CDR2 YYNGEE. CDR3 length equals 14 residues. The CDR3 reads CASSVTDDNSPLHF. CDR3 DNA: TGTGCCAGCAGCGTTACAGACGATAATTCACCCCTCCACTTT.

J is TRBJ2-3 and V is TRBV24-1; perhaps TRBD1 as D (5 bases). The CDR3 is made up of 13 amino acids. Per the germline V gene, CDR1 is KGHDR and CDR2 is SFDVKD. V lost 3 bases and J 7 bases, leaving 10 bases between the germline ends. The chain's CDR3 is CATSDPPGNTQYF. Written as DNA, the CDR3 is TGTGCCACCAGTGATCCGCCAGGGAATACGCAGTATTTT.

The chain uses TRBV5-1 and TRBJ2-3, with D unresolved. Trimming removed 0 bases from V and 0 bases from J, with 8 bases in between. CDR1 and CDR2 (germline): SGHRS, YFSETQ. CDR3 size: 15 residues. The DNA for the CDR3 is TGCGCCAGCAGCTTGGACACCCCTAGCACAGATACGCAGTATTTT. Translation gives CASSLDTPSTDTQYF.

This clone was counted only a few times. Mismatch with germline at one junction end may stem from a read error. The chain links TRBV28 to TRBJ2-7; 11 bases are a match to TRBD2. The length of the CDR3 is 14 residues. From germline, CDR1 is MDHEN and CDR2 SYDVKM. CDR3 residues: CASSPGTSGAGLHF. The CDR3 DNA sequence: TGTGCCAGCAGTCCGGGGACTAGCGGAGCCGGTTTGCACTTC.

This chain joins TRBV5-6 and TRBJ1-2; D is ambiguous. Germline loops: CDR1 SGHDT, CDR2 YYEEEE. Trimming removed 2 bases from V and 1 base from J, with 6 bases in between. The CDR3 loop spans 13 amino acids. CDR3 sequence reads: CASSLPDNYGYTF. CDR3 coding DNA: TGTGCCAGCAGCTTACCTGATAACTATGGCTACACCTTC.

V usage is TRBV13 and J usage is TRBJ1-1; the D gene is possibly TRBD1 (6 bases). The germline V and J ends were trimmed by 1 base and 0 bases, with 9 bases remaining between them. This CDR3 comprises 15 residues. CDR1 and CDR2 (germline): PRHDT, FYEKMQ (reference sequence). The CDR3 spells CASSLDQGLNTEAFF. In DNA, the CDR3 is TGTGCCAGCAGCTTAGATCAGGGGTTGAACACTGAAGCTTTCTTT.

J is TRBJ1-6 and V is TRBV5-1; D possibly corresponds to TRBD1 (6 bases). V gave up 1 base and J gave up 7 bases, with 15 bases separating them. The CDR3 sequence is 16 residues long. Germline CDR1 SGHRS, CDR2 YFSETQ. For the CDR3, the DNA is TGCGCCAGCAGCTTGTCCGGGGGCAGGGCGAATTCACCCCTCCACTTT. This codes for CASSLSGGRANSPLHF. Filled out from reference TRBV5-1 and TRBJ1-6, the complete variable domain reads KAGVTQTPRYLIKTRGQQVTLSCSPISGHRSVSWYQQTPGQGLQFLFEYFSETQRNKGNFPGRFSGRQFSNSRSEMNVSTLELGDSALYLCASSLSGGRANSPLHFGNGTRLTVT.

Points on this clone: Other DNA sequences in the same sample also yield this CDR3. The chain has TRBV5-1 and TRBJ2-7; D possibly corresponds to TRBD1 (5 bases). V dropped 0 bases and J dropped 6 bases, with 10 bases sitting between them. CDR3 length: 13 amino acids. Germline V CDR1 and CDR2: SGHRS, YFSETQ. The chain's CDR3 is CASSLEAGREQYF. Here the CDR3 DNA reads TGCGCCAGCAGCTTGGAGGCAGGGCGCGAGCAGTACTTC.

The V call is TRBV19, the J call TRBJ1-1; 7 bases fit TRBD1. The junction had 7 bases not matched to a gene; V was cut back by 0 bases and J by 6 bases. The CDR3 contains 15 residues. The germline V gene has CDR1 LNHDA and CDR2 SQIVND (reference sequence). CDR3 loop: CASSIDLSGTAEAFF. For the CDR3, the DNA is TGTGCCAGTAGTATAGATCTCAGCGGGACAGCTGAAGCTTTCTTT.

The V gene is TRBV7-9, the J gene TRBJ1-2; D is ambiguous. Trimming took off 5 bases at V and 4 bases at J, with 23 bases between the two ends. Germline V gene data show CDR1 as SEHNR and CDR2 as FQNEAQ (reference sequence). The CDR3 is 17 amino acids. The CDR3 protein is CASSRLGWGSNSYGYTF. The DNA of the CDR3 is TGTGCCAGCAGCCGATTGGGGTGGGGAAGTAATAGCTATGGCTACACCTTC.

The V gene is TRBV6-5, the J gene TRBJ2-7; maybe TRBD1 (6 bases). This CDR3 region has 15 residues. Germline values: CDR1 MNHEY, CDR2 SVGAGI. Trimming pared 5 bases from V and 5 bases from J, leaving 19 bases between. The CDR3 protein is CASSTQGKPPDEQYF. The CDR3 DNA reads TGTGCCAGCAGTACACAGGGAAAACCCCCTGACGAGCAGTACTTC.

V usage is TRBV5-6 and J usage is TRBJ2-4, with TRBD1 as a possible D gene (5 bases). Per germline, CDR1 SGHDT and CDR2 YYEEEE. CDR3 length: 16 residues. Trimming took off 1 base at V and 0 bases at J, with 11 bases between the two ends. The CDR3 is CASSLLGQEAKNIQYF. The CDR3 DNA is TGTGCCAGCAGCTTGCTGGGGCAGGAAGCCAAAAACATTCAGTACTTC.

The V gene is TRBV5-1, the J gene TRBJ1-6, with 9 nucleotides matching TRBD1. This CDR3 spans 16 amino acids. With 4 bases clipped from V and 6 bases from J, the junction kept 8 bases outside the gene matches. The germline gives CDR1 SGHRS, CDR2 YFSETQ. CDR3 amino acids: CASSEQPTGGNSPLHF. In DNA form, the CDR3 reads TGCGCCAGCAGCGAGCAACCGACAGGGGGTAATTCACCCCTCCACTTT.